The T cell receptor beta chain under discussion was sequenced for a study of blood T cell repertoires in COVID-19. Germline V gene lookup returns CDR1 SGHVS and CDR2 FNYEAQ. This CDR3 contains 13 residues. With 2 bases clipped from V and 12 bases from J, the junction kept 2 bases outside the gene matches. Original data processing: The authors estimated nucleated cell counts from reference gene primer amplification. TCRdb keeps only in-frame clones here, not all; method: immunoSEQ multiplex PCR. The V and J calls and clone size were taken over from that table, and D and trimming were inferred from the DNA. Of about 69,000 clones in the sample, roughly three quarters were seen once.

This clonotype was obtained from a man between 60 and 75 years old with acute or convalescent COVID-19. Sample: peripheral blood. The chain is built from TRBV7-6 and TRBJ1-4; 11 bases agree with TRBD1. The CDR3 loop reads CASSLPGQGELFF. The CDR3 bases are TGTGCCAGCAGCTTACCGGGACAGGGGGAACTGTTTTTT.